The clone carrying this T cell receptor beta chain was found a few times. This specimen comes from a study of cytomegalovirus exposure and HLA in healthy donors. The PCR used 60 Vbeta and 13 Jbeta primers. Sequenced by immunoSEQ multiplex PCR; TCRdb stores in-frame clones only, minus some. Found here are roughly 250,000 clones, 80% of them singletons; the top ten hold 0.3% to 0.35%. The J segment lost 4 bases and the V segment lost 0 bases, leaving 6 bases of the junction unmatched. The CDR3 sequence is 15 residues long. CDR1 is SGDLS and CDR2 is YYNGEE in the germline V gene. The origin of this receptor is a girl aged 2 to 10 in good health and CMV-seronegative. V usage is TRBV9 and J usage is TRBJ2-5; TRBD2 matches at 7 bases. Sequenced: PBMCs. In DNA form, the CDR3 reads TGTGCCAGCAGCGTAGGAGGGAGGGCCGGAGAGACCCAGTACTTC. Translating gives CASSVGGRAGETQYF.